This TCR beta chain stems from a study of blood T cell repertoires in COVID-19. Study details: The origin of the acute and convalescent COVID-19 samples was the United States, Italy and Spain. T cells, B-cell-depleted T cells, or PBMCs supplied cDNA or gDNA.

Sequencing used immunoSEQ multiplex PCR; TCRdb keeps in-frame clones, though not all of them. The sample lists about 360,000 clones, more than 70% seen once, with roughly 1.4% in the top ten. Only one count was recorded for this clone. Participants came from 24 US areas, aged about 18 to 95 years. The CDR3 covers 15 residues. The ends lost 0 bases at V and 3 bases at J; junction bases unmatched: 2. Germline-derived CDR1 and CDR2 are SGHTA and FQGNSA. The origin of this receptor is a man aged 25-45 years who had recovered from COVID-19. The chain employs TRBV7-2 and TRBJ2-7; 10 positions match TRBD1. Sequencing used PBMCs or T cells enriched from blood (not recorded which). CDR3 nucleotides: TGTGCCAGCAGCTTAGCCGGGACAGGGGTCTACGAGCAGTACTTC. The encoded protein is CASSLAGTGVYEQYF.